The clone carrying this T cell receptor beta chain was found a few times. The sample comes from a study of T-cell reconstitution after alpha-beta-depleted transplantation in children. Researchers prepared the TCRbeta library using unique molecular identifiers, the study reports. MiXCR was run by TCRdb on the PCR reads, yielding one entry per CDR3 protein. The table shows fewer than 550,000 distinct CDR3 sequences, with 9.5% to 13% occurring only once. The sequence was obtained from a human donor who donated a stem cell graft to a child with acute myeloid leukemia. Here the sequenced sample was PBMCs from the stem cell graft donor, taken from the stem cell graft.

The chain's CDR3 is CSVRKGTGASLSYGYTF. The CDR3 nucleotides are TGCAGCGTTCGAAAAGGGACAGGGGCCTCCCTGAGCTATGGCTACACCTTC. V usage is TRBV29-1 and J usage is TRBJ1-2; 10 bases map to TRBD1. The germline CDR1 and CDR2 sequences are SQVTM and ANQGSEA. The CDR3 has 17 amino acids. Trimming took 5 bases from V and 4 from J; bases not matched to a gene: 16.